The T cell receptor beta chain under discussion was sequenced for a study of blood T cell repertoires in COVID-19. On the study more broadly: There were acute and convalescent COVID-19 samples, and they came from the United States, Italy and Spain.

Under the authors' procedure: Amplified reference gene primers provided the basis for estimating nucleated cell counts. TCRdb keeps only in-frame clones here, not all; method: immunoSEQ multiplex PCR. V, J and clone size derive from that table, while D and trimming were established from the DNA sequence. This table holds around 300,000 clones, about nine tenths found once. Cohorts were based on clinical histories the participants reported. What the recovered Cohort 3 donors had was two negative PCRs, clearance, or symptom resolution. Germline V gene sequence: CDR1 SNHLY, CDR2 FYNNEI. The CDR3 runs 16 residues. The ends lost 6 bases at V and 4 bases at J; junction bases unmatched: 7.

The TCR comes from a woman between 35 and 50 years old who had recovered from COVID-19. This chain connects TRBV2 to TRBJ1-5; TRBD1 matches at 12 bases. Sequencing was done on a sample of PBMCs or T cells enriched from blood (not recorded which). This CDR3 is CASRGQGARVNQPQHF. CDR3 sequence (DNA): TGTGCCAGCAGGGGACAGGGGGCGCGAGTAAATCAGCCCCAGCATTTT.